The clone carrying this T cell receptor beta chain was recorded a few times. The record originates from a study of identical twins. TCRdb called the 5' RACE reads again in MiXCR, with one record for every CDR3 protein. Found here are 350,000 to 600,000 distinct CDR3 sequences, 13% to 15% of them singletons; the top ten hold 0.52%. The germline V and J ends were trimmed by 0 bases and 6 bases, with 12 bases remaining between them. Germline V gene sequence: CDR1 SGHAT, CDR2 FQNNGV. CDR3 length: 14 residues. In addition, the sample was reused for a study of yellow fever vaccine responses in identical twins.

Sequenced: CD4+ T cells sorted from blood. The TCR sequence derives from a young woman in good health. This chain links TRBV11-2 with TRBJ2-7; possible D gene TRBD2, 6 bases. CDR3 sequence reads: CASSLEAGPGEQYF. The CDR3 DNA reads TGTGCCAGCAGCTTAGAGGCGGGGCCGGGCGAGCAGTACTTC.